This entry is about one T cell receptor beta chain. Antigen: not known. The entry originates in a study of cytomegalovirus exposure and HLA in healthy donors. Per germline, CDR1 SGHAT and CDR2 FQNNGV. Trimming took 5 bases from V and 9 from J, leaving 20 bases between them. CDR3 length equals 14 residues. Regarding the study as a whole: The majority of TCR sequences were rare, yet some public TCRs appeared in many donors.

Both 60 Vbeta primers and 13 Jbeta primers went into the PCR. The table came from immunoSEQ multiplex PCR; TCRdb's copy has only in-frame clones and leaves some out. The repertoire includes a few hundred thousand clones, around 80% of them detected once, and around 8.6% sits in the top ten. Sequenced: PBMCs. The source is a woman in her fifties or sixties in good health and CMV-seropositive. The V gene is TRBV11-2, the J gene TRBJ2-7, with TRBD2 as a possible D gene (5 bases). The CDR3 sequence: CASSQGSPNLAQYF. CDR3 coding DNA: TGTGCCAGCAGCCAAGGGAGTCCCAACCTTGCGCAGTACTTC.